This paragraph covers one T cell receptor beta chain sequence. Its specificity is not known. Profiled with immunoSEQ multiplex PCR; TCRdb holds only in-frame clones, not every one. Altogether 11,000 or so clones are present, roughly 86% being singletons, with the ten largest covering 2.8%. CFSE-dim autoproliferating and CFSE-high non-proliferating T cells from unstimulated culture were sequenced separately. Cultures began with some 52 million CFSE-labeled PBMCs, unstimulated for 7 days, with replicate wells pooled. The PBMCs received roughly 0.5 uM CFSE and serum-free culture with no added stimuli. This specimen comes from a study of memory B cells and T cells in multiple sclerosis. CDR3 length: 15 residues. Looked up from germline, CDR1 is PRHDT and CDR2 is FYEKMQ (reference sequence). The V end was cut by 5 bases, the J end by 2 bases, with 15 bases between.

The source of this sequence is a human donor with multiple sclerosis. The rearrangement links TRBV13 to TRBJ1-1, with D unclear. Specimen: PBMCs from blood kept in culture. The chain's CDR3 is CASSKTGDFNTEAFF. Here the CDR3 DNA reads TGTGCCAGCAGCAAAACGGGCGACTTCAACACTGAAGCTTTCTTT.